The clone carrying this T cell receptor beta chain has a handful of counts. Antigen unknown. The CDR3 runs to 13 residues. Trimming pared 6 bases from V and 7 bases from J, leaving 13 bases between. Germline CDR1 SQVTM, CDR2 ANQGSEA. This specimen belongs to a study of T cell responses to AZD1222 COVID-19 vaccine. General observations from the study: At study baseline, merely roughly 6 AZD1222 recipients were seropositive.

Libraries were prepared by immunoSEQ multiplex PCR; TCRdb keeps only in-frame clonotypes and omits some of them. The sample comprises 80,000 to 100,000 clones, around 89% of which are singletons, and around 7% rests with the top ten. V gene TRBV29-1 combines with J gene TRBJ1-6, with D possibly TRBD1 on 5 matching bases. This clonotype originated in an adult in good health. The specimen was peripheral blood, collected on day 0 of AZD1222 vaccination. Written as DNA, the CDR3 is TGCAGCGTCGGGGCCCAACGGAATTCACCCCTCCACTTT. Its translation is CSVGAQRNSPLHF.